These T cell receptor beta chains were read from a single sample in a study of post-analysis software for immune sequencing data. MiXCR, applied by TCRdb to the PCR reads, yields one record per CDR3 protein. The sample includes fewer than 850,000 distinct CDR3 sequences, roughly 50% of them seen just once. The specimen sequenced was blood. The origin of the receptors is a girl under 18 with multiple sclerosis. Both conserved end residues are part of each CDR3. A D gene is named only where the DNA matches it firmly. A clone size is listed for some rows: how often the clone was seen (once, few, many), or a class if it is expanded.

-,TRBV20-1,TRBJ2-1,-,TGCAGTGCCCCGTTGCTATATGAGCAGTTCTTC,CSAPLLYEQFF
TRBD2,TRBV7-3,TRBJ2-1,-,TGTGCCAGCAGCTCCAGAGGCGGGCTAGCGGGTTGGAGCTCCTACAATGAGCAGTTCTTC,CASSSRGGLAGWSSYNEQFF
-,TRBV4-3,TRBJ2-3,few,TGCGCCAGCAGCCAAGTTGCAGGCCTTCGGGCAGATACGCAGTATTTT,CASSQVAGLRADTQYF
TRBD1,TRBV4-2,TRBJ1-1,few,TGTGCCAGCAGCCAAGAGGGAACCAGGGGGCCGTACACTGAAGCTTTCTTT,CASSQEGTRGPYTEAFF
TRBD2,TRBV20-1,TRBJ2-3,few,TGCAGTGCTGGACTAGCGTCTAGCACAGATACGCAGTATTTT,CSAGLASSTDTQYF
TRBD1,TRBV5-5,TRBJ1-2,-,TGTGCCAGCAGCGGCCTGGAGCGGGACAGGGACCGGTATGGCTACACCTTC,CASSGLERDRDRYGYTF
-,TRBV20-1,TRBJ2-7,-,TGCAGTGCTAGAGGGGATAGCGCCAACTCCTACGAGCAGTACTTC,CSARGDSANSYEQYF
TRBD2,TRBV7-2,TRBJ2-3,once,TGTGCCAGCAGCTTAGGGCCCCGCTTAGCGGGGGGGAGAGATACGCAGTATTTT,CASSLGPRLAGGRDTQYF
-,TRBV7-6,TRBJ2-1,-,TGTGCCAGCAGCCCCGACCGGGGCCGTGAGCAGTTCTTC,CASSPDRGREQFF
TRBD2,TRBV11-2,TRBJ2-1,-,TGTGCCAGCAGCTCCATGCGGGGGAACTCCTACAATGAGCAGTTCTTC,CASSSMRGNSYNEQFF
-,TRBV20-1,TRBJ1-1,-,TGCAGTGCCGAGGCACGGACGAACACTGAAGCTTTCTTT,CSAEARTNTEAFF
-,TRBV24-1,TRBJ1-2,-,TGTGCCACCAGTGCAGGGGTCGGCTATGGCTACACCTTC,CATSAGVGYGYTF
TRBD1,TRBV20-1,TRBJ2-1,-,TGCAGTGCTGAGGACAGGAGCTCCTACAATGAGCAGTTCTTC,CSAEDRSSYNEQFF
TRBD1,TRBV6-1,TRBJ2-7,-,TGTGCCAGCAGCCAGACAGGGGGGTATAACTCCTACGAGCAGTACTTC,CASSQTGGYNSYEQYF
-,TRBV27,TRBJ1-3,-,TGTGCCAGCAGCCCGGGGCTGGTTGGAAACACCATATATTTT,CASSPGLVGNTIYF
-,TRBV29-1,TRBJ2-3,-,TGCAGCTCTTCTTACGGGCCGGATACGCAGTATTTT,CSSSYGPDTQYF
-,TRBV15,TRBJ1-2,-,TGTGCCACCAGCAGAGCCCGACAGGCATCCTTCAGCTACACCTTC,CATSRARQASFSYTF
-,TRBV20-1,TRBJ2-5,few,TGCAGTGTCGCACGTACGGGTGGGGAGACCCAGTACTTC,CSVARTGGETQYF
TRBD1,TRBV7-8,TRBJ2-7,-,TGTGCCAGCAGCTCCGGGACAGAGAGCTCCTACGAGCAGTACTTC,CASSSGTESSYEQYF
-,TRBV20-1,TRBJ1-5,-,TGCAGTGCTACGAATAGGACAGACTCTAGCAATCAGCCCCAGCATTTT,CSATNRTDSSNQPQHF
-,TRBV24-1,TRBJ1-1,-,TGTGCCACCAGTGGGGGTAGTACAGGAGACGACACTGAAGCTTTCTTT,CATSGGSTGDDTEAFF
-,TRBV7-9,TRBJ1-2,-,TGTGCCAGCAGCTTAGGTGGTCGGATGGATGGCTACACCTTC,CASSLGGRMDGYTF
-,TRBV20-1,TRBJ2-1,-,TGCAGTGCTCGGACCCCCAGCTACAGTGAGCAGTTCTTC,CSARTPSYSEQFF
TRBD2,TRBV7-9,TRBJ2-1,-,TGTGCCAGCAGCTTGAGTCTAGCGGCCCTCTACAATAGCTGGTTCTTC,CASSLSLAALYNSWFF
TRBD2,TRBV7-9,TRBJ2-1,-,TGTGCCAGCAGCTTCACCTTACTAGCGGGAGAGAATGAGCAGTTCTTC,CASSFTLLAGENEQFF
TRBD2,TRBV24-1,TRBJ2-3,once,TGTGCCACCAGCGGGACTAGCGGGAGCATTTCAGATACGCAGTATTTT,CATSGTSGSISDTQYF
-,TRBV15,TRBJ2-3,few,TGTGCCACCAGCCTAAGGTCGGGACCGAGCACAGATACGCAGTATTTT,CATSLRSGPSTDTQYF
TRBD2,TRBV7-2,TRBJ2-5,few,TGTGCCAGCAGCTTAGTTACGGGCGGGACTAGCGGATCTGAGACCCAGTACTTC,CASSLVTGGTSGSETQYF
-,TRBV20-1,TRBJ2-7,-,TGCAGTGCTAGCGAAGGATTGGCGGGTTACGAGCAGTACTTC,CSASEGLAGYEQYF
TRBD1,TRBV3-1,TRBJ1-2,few,TGTGCCAGCAGCCGCCGACAGGGAGGCTACACCTTC,CASSRRQGGYTF
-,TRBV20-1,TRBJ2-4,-,TGCAGTGCTAGAGTAGGGATGGAGCAGTACTTC,CSARVGMEQYF
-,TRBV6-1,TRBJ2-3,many,TGTGCCAGCAGTGAACCGGGACTGGCAGATACGCAGTATTTT,CASSEPGLADTQYF
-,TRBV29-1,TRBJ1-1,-,TGCAGCGTTGAGGCTGAAGCTTTCTTT,CSVEAEAFF
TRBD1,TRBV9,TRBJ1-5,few,TGTGCCAGCAGCTTGACAGGGGACAATCAGCCCCAGCATTTT,CASSLTGDNQPQHF
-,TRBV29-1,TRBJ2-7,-,TGCAGCGTTGACTCCCCCAGGGGCGAGCAGTACTTC,CSVDSPRGEQYF
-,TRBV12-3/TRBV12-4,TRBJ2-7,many,TGTGCCAGCAGCTTAGGGGGGAACGAGCAGTACTTC,CASSLGGNEQYF
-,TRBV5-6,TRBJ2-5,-,TGTGCCAGCAGCCGGTTCGGGACCCAGTACTTC,CASSRFGTQYF
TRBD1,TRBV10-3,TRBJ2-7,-,TGTGCCATCTCCGGGACAGAGTACGAGCAGTACTTC,CAISGTEYEQYF
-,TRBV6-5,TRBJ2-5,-,TGTGCCAGCAGTTACTCGCAGGGGATTCAGACCCAGTACTTC,CASSYSQGIQTQYF
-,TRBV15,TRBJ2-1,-,TGTGCCACCAGCAGCGCAGGGGAGGTTCAACGGTTCTTC,CATSSAGEVQRFF
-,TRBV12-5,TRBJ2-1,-,TGTGCTAGTGGTTTGCCCGGGATAGGATACAATGAGCAGTTCTTC,CASGLPGIGYNEQFF
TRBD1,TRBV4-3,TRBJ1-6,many,TGCGCCAGCAGCCAAGATGGGTCAGGGGGTTCACCCCTCCACTTT,CASSQDGSGGSPLHF
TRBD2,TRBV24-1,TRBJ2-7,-,TGTGCCACCAGTGATGGGGGGGGAAGCGAGCAGTACTTC,CATSDGGGSEQYF
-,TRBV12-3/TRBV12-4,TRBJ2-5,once,TGTGCCAGCAGTTTACTTGTTTCCGGAGGGGTTGGAGAGCAGTACTTC,CASSLLVSGGVGEQYF
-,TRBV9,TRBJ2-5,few,TGTGCCAGCAGCGTATCAGTCGGGCACAGTGGAGAGACCCAGTACTTC,CASSVSVGHSGETQYF
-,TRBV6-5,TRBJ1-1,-,TGTGCCAGCAGTTCGCCGGGGACCCGGGAAGCTTTCTTT,CASSSPGTREAFF
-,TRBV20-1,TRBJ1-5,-,TGCAGTGCTAGTATAGGGACTGGTCAGCCCCAGCATTTT,CSASIGTGQPQHF
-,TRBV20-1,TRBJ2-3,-,TGCAGTGCTTTTGGGGGAGACCCAAGCACAGATACGCAGTATTTT,CSAFGGDPSTDTQYF
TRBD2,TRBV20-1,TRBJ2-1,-,TGCAGTGCTAGAGTGAGCGGGGTTTACAATGAGCAGTTCTTC,CSARVSGVYNEQFF
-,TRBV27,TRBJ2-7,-,TGTGCCAGCAGTCCAGGGGCCCACGAGCAGTACTTC,CASSPGAHEQYF
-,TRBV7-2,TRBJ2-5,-,TGTGCCAGCAGCTCGTGGGAGCGGCGCCAAGAGACCCAGTACTTC,CASSSWERRQETQYF
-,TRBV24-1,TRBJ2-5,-,TGTGCCACCAGTGCATTCAAGGCTGTCCAGTACTTC,CATSAFKAVQYF
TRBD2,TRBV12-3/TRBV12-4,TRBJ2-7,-,TGTGCCAGCACCACCGGACTAGCGGCCCGTGGGGAGCAGTACTTC,CASTTGLAARGEQYF
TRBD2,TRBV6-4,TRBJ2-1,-,TGTGCCAGCAGTATAGCGGGAGGGCACAATGAGCAGTTCTTC,CASSIAGGHNEQFF
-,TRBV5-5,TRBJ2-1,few,TGTGCCAGCAGCGGCAGCCGGGACTTGTACAATGAGCAGTTCTTC,CASSGSRDLYNEQFF